The clone carrying this TCR beta chain was seen just once. What it recognizes is unknown. The source of the sample is a study of shared clonotypes between healthy human individuals. The CDR3 covers 15 residues. CDR1 and CDR2 from the germline V gene are SGHVS and FQNEAQ. The V end lost 0 bases, the J end lost 0 bases, and 8 bases lay between the germline ends. At a deep level, the assay was run. TCRdb keeps only in-frame clones here, not all; method: immunoSEQ multiplex PCR. The profile shows around 720,000 clones, around 73% of them singletons. Healthy HIV-negative adults with no recent acute infections or vaccinations were recruited as donors. Findings and limits, study-wide: Between a handful of donors, naive CD4 clonotypes were shared at a level of about 5%. Generation probabilities were higher for clonotypes shared across all four sorted-subset donors than for unshared ones.

The chain couples TRBV7-8 to TRBJ1-1; tentatively, D is TRBD1 (5 bases). The sequenced material came from memory CD4+ T cells sorted from blood. Subset given: CD45RA-negative fraction. The TCR originated in a woman aged 25 to 39 in good health. CDR3 protein: CASSLAGRMNTEAFF. The CDR3 nucleotides read TGTGCCAGCAGCTTAGCGGGACGGATGAACACTGAAGCTTTCTTT.